Detailed here is one TCR beta chain. Its antigen is not known. With a much larger clone just one base away, this may be a read error. Per the germline V gene, CDR1 is SGHTA and CDR2 is FQGNSA. This CDR3 is 15 amino acids long. The iRepertoire nested amplicon-rescue multiplex PCR amplified TCR alpha and beta CDR3s from RNA. From the multiplex PCR reads, TCRdb called clonotypes with MiXCR, one entry per CDR3 protein. Seen here are over 70,000 distinct CDR3 sequences, 23% observed once, and the top ten hold around 7%. The data stem from a study of glioma-infiltrating T cells. Points from the study as a whole: Non-neoplastic patients had below-expected tissue-blood divergence, while all gliomas exceeded expectation.

The source of this sequence is a human donor with low-grade glioma or glioblastoma, undergoing nonglioma brain surgery, or in good health (not recorded which). Sample: glioma tissue, nonneoplastic brain tissue, or PBMCs (not recorded which). This chain links TRBV7-2 with TRBJ1-5; the match to TRBD1 covers 9 bases. CDR3 DNA sequence: TGTGCCAGCAGCGCGAGGACAGGGGCTACCCCCCAGATGTATTTT. It is translated as CASSARTGATPQMYF.